These T cell receptor beta chains were read from a single sample in a study of shared clonotypes between healthy human individuals. TCRdb keeps only in-frame clones here, not all; method: immunoSEQ multiplex PCR. This sample has about 2.1 million clones, with roughly 93% found just once. The specimen sequenced was naive CD8+ T cells from PBMCs. All receptors come from a man aged 18 to 35 in good health. Some clones in this sample may be carry-over from other donors' samples. CDR3s include the opening cysteine and the closing phenylalanine or tryptophan. The D gene is left open where the match is weak. Size tells how often a clone was seen (once, few, many) or the class of an expanded clone, and some rows leave it out.

v_call	clone_size	d_call	j_call	cdr3_aa	cdr3_nt
TRBV5-4	-	-	TRBJ2-7	CASSWGRESYEQYF	TGTGCCAGCAGCTGGGGGCGGGAGTCCTACGAGCAGTACTTC
TRBV5-6	-	-	TRBJ1-2	CASSLGQGYTF	TGTGCCAGCAGCTTGGGCCAGGGCTACACCTTC
TRBV4-1	-	-	TRBJ2-4	CASSQATWDIQYF	TGCGCCAGCAGCCAGGCGACTTGGGACATTCAGTACTTC
TRBV4-2	-	-	TRBJ2-3	CASSQVRPTGRGDTQYF	TGTGCCAGCAGCCAAGTAAGGCCTACGGGTCGCGGAGATACGCAGTATTTT
TRBV6-1	-	-	TRBJ1-1	CASSESGVNTEAFF	TGTGCCAGCAGTGAGTCGGGGGTTAACACTGAAGCTTTCTTT
TRBV6-6	-	-	TRBJ2-1	CASRPWGDNEQFF	TGTGCCAGCAGGCCCTGGGGGGACAATGAGCAGTTCTTC
TRBV9	-	-	TRBJ2-6	CASSVNRVLTGANVLTF	TGTGCCAGCAGCGTTAACAGGGTTCTTACTGGGGCCAACGTCCTGACTTTC
TRBV6-1	-	-	TRBJ2-7	CASSEWQGSYEQYF	TGTGCCAGCAGTGAATGGCAGGGAAGCTACGAGCAGTACTTC
TRBV27	-	-	TRBJ2-1	CASSFSPPTYNEQFF	TGTGCCAGCAGTTTTAGCCCCCCAACCTACAATGAGCAGTTCTTC
TRBV27	-	TRBD2	TRBJ2-7	CASSPSSGGRAYEQYF	TGTGCCAGCAGTCCCTCCAGTGGCGGGAGGGCCTACGAGCAGTACTTC
TRBV28	-	-	TRBJ2-2	CASSLSSLNTGELFF	TGTGCCAGCAGTTTAAGTTCGCTGAACACCGGGGAGCTGTTTTTT
TRBV18	-	TRBD2	TRBJ2-5	CASSPRLAGGYQETQYF	TGTGCCAGCTCACCACGCCTAGCGGGAGGTTACCAAGAGACCCAGTACTTC
TRBV9	-	TRBD1	TRBJ2-1	CASSEGTGVYNEQFF	TGTGCCAGCAGCGAAGGGACAGGGGTCTACAATGAGCAGTTCTTC
TRBV5-1	-	TRBD1	TRBJ2-7	CASSSYPGTGGVEQYF	TGCGCCAGCAGCTCGTATCCCGGGACAGGGGGCGTCGAGCAGTACTTC
TRBV27	-	-	TRBJ1-5	CASSLRTPNQPQHF	TGTGCCAGCAGTTTACGCACCCCTAATCAGCCCCAGCATTTT
TRBV27	-	-	TRBJ2-7	CASNPTGSGPQYF	TGTGCCAGCAACCCGACTGGGAGCGGCCCTCAGTACTTC
TRBV19	-	-	TRBJ2-3	CASRPLDRDTQYF	TGTGCCAGTAGACCCCTCGACAGGGATACGCAGTATTTT
TRBV30	once	-	TRBJ1-5	CAWSVRGGFNQPQHF	TGTGCCTGGAGTGTACGGGGGGGTTTTAATCAGCCCCAGCATTTT
TRBV5-1	-	TRBD2	TRBJ2-7	CASRGGFPSDYEQYF	TGCGCCAGCAGGGGAGGGTTCCCCTCTGACTACGAGCAGTACTTC
TRBV9	-	-	TRBJ2-7	CASSVGSLAQNEQYF	TGTGCCAGCAGCGTAGGTTCGCTAGCGCAGAACGAGCAGTACTTC
TRBV4-1	-	TRBD2	TRBJ2-4	CASSQRVAGVLDIQYF	TGCGCCAGCAGCCAAAGAGTAGCGGGAGTTTTGGACATTCAGTACTTC
TRBV13	-	TRBD1	TRBJ2-5	CASSLEGQGARETQYF	TGTGCCAGCAGCCTAGAGGGACAGGGGGCCCGAGAGACCCAGTACTTC
TRBV4-2	-	-	TRBJ1-1	CASSLVKNTEAFF	TGTGCCAGCAGCCTCGTAAAGAACACTGAAGCTTTCTTT
TRBV9	-	-	TRBJ1-5	CASSEGGSNQPQHF	TGTGCCAGCAGCGAGGGAGGGAGCAATCAGCCCCAGCATTTT
TRBV10-3	-	-	TRBJ2-7	CAITNSEGPHYYEQYF	TGTGCCATCACCAACTCCGAGGGGCCCCACTACTACGAGCAGTACTTC
TRBV27	-	TRBD1	TRBJ1-4	CASSPLRDRLNEKLFF	TGTGCCAGCAGTCCCCTCCGGGACAGGCTCAATGAAAAACTGTTTTTT
TRBV27	-	-	TRBJ1-2	CASSLNVQVYGYTF	TGTGCCAGCAGTTTAAATGTGCAGGTATATGGCTACACCTTC
TRBV7-9	-	-	TRBJ2-5	CASSSTRGDAGYQETQYF	TGTGCCAGCAGCTCTACCCGCGGGGACGCGGGGTACCAAGAGACCCAGTACTTC
TRBV2	-	-	TRBJ2-7	CASQGQPYEQYF	TGTGCCAGCCAAGGACAGCCCTACGAGCAGTACTTC
TRBV2	-	-	TRBJ2-7	CASSEYASSYEQYF	TGTGCCAGCAGTGAGTACGCCAGCTCCTACGAGCAGTACTTC
TRBV7-6	-	-	TRBJ2-7	CASSFGTDSYEQYF	TGTGCCAGCAGCTTCGGAACAGACTCCTACGAGCAGTACTTC
TRBV5-6	-	-	TRBJ2-7	CASSSGPSSSYEQYF	TGTGCCAGCAGTTCGGGACCGTCGAGCTCCTACGAGCAGTACTTC
TRBV11-2	-	-	TRBJ2-5	CASSLFNGGRSTQETQYF	TGTGCCAGCAGCTTATTCAACGGGGGGCGATCGACCCAAGAGACCCAGTACTTC
TRBV28	-	-	TRBJ2-7	CASSLYLAGEQYF	TGTGCCAGCAGTTTATATCTTGCGGGCGAGCAGTACTTC
TRBV7-9	once	-	TRBJ2-5	CASSYLQETQYF	TGTGCCAGCAGCTACCTCCAGGAGACCCAGTACTTC
TRBV6-1	-	-	TRBJ1-5	CASRPRDTNQPQHF	TGTGCCAGCCGCCCCAGGGACACCAATCAGCCCCAGCATTTT
TRBV27	once	TRBD1	TRBJ2-7	CASSDRQGFNEQYF	TGTGCCAGCAGCGACCGACAGGGTTTCAACGAGCAGTACTTC
TRBV10-2	-	TRBD1	TRBJ1-2	CASTGQGLGYTF	TGCGCCAGCACCGGACAGGGACTTGGCTACACCTTC
TRBV9	once	TRBD1	TRBJ1-4	CASSAPRTGHTRGEKLFF	TGTGCCAGCAGCGCCCCCCGGACAGGGCACACTAGGGGAGAAAAACTGTTTTTT
TRBV13	-	-	TRBJ2-7	CASSARTSAQYF	TGTGCCAGCAGCGCCCGGACCAGTGCGCAGTACTTC
TRBV4-1	-	-	TRBJ1-2	CASRGVGWVNYGYTF	TGCGCCAGCCGGGGGGTTGGCTGGGTGAACTATGGCTACACCTTC
TRBV9	-	TRBD1	TRBJ2-7	CASSSHTGGSEQYF	TGTGCCAGCAGCTCACACACAGGGGGGAGCGAGCAGTACTTC
TRBV5-1	-	-	TRBJ2-7	CASTPSPRNAYEQYF	TGCGCCAGCACGCCTTCCCCCAGGAATGCCTACGAGCAGTACTTC
TRBV5-6	once	-	TRBJ1-4	CASSPGSYEKLFF	TGTGCCAGCAGCCCCGGGTCCTATGAAAAACTGTTTTTT
TRBV11-2	-	-	TRBJ1-1	CASSFGPEAFF	TGTGCCAGCAGCTTTGGCCCTGAAGCTTTCTTT
TRBV7-6	few	-	TRBJ1-1	CASSFEMNTEAFF	TGTGCCAGCAGCTTTGAGATGAACACTGAAGCTTTCTTT
TRBV7-9	-	-	TRBJ1-1	CASTGQRNTEAFF	TGTGCCAGCACCGGACAGAGGAACACTGAAGCTTTCTTT
TRBV28	-	TRBD1	TRBJ1-1	CASSFALTGSTEAFF	TGTGCCAGCAGTTTCGCCTTGACAGGGAGCACTGAAGCTTTCTTT
TRBV29-1	-	-	TRBJ1-2	CSVDGDKFYGYTF	TGCAGCGTTGATGGGGACAAGTTCTATGGCTACACCTTC
TRBV27	-	-	TRBJ2-7	CASSLSGWYTYEQYF	TGTGCCAGCAGTTTATCCGGCTGGTACACCTACGAGCAGTACTTC
TRBV27	-	TRBD2	TRBJ2-7	CASSHSGVWEQYF	TGTGCCAGCAGTCACAGCGGGGTGTGGGAGCAGTACTTC
TRBV7-9	-	TRBD2	TRBJ2-3	CASSEGTSGKEDTQYF	TGTGCCAGCAGCGAGGGGACTAGCGGGAAGGAAGATACGCAGTATTTT
TRBV7-8	-	TRBD2	TRBJ2-1	CASPGTRGQNNEQFF	TGTGCCAGCCCAGGGACTAGAGGCCAAAACAATGAGCAGTTCTTC
TRBV28	-	-	TRBJ2-3	CASSQDGLSTDTQYF	TGTGCCAGCAGTCAGGACGGCCTTAGCACAGATACGCAGTATTTT
TRBV6-1	-	-	TRBJ1-1	CASSEAFKGNTEAFF	TGTGCCAGCAGTGAAGCGTTTAAGGGGAACACTGAAGCTTTCTTT
TRBV7-9	-	TRBD2	TRBJ2-2	CASSLVGAGANTGELFF	TGTGCCAGCAGCTTAGTAGGCGCGGGAGCCAACACCGGGGAGCTGTTTTTT